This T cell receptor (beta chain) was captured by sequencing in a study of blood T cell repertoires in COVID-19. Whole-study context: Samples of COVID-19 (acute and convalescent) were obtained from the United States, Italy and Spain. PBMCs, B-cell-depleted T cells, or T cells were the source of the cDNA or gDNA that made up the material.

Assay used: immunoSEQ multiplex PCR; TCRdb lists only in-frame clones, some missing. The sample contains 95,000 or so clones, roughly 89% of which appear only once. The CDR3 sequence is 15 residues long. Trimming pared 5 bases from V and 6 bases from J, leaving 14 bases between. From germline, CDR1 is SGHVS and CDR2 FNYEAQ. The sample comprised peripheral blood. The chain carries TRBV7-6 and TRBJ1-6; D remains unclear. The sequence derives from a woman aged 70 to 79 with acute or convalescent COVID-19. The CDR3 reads CASSPETGRNSPLHF. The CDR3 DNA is TGTGCCAGCAGCCCCGAGACGGGTCGTAATTCACCCCTCCACTTT. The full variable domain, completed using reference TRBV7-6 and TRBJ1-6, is GAGVSQSPRYKVTKRGQDVALRCDPISGHVSLYWYRQALGQGPEFLTYFNYEAQQDKSGLPNDRFSAERPEGSISTLTIQRTEQRDSAMYRCASSPETGRNSPLHFGNGTRLTVT.